The clone carrying this TCR beta chain has a count of ten or more. Its specificity is unknown. TCRdb ran MiXCR on the reads and lists one entry per CDR3 protein. This table has around 130,000 distinct CDR3 sequences, 7.5% to 9% appearing once. The V and J ends lost 4 bases and 7 bases respectively, with 6 bases between them. In germline, CDR1 is SGHRS, CDR2 YFSETQ. The CDR3 is 11 residues long. These data belong to a study of T cell repertoires in cytomegalovirus infection. Study details: It was the public TCR beta signatures that indicated both CMV infection and matching HLA type.

General observations from the study: Identification of carriers of CMV plus the relevant HLA was performed using cumulative public TCR beta family frequency. Predominance within the ex vivo response was attributable to HLA-C-restricted CMV-specific TCR beta clonotypes.

The sample comprised PBMCs. The clonotype comes from a human donor in good health (CMV status not recorded). Some clones in this sample may be carry-over from other donors' samples. V gene TRBV5-1 combines with J gene TRBJ2-1; D gene ambiguous. CDR3 in amino acids: CASSHRNEQFF. CDR3 DNA: TGCGCCAGCAGCCATCGGAATGAGCAGTTCTTC.